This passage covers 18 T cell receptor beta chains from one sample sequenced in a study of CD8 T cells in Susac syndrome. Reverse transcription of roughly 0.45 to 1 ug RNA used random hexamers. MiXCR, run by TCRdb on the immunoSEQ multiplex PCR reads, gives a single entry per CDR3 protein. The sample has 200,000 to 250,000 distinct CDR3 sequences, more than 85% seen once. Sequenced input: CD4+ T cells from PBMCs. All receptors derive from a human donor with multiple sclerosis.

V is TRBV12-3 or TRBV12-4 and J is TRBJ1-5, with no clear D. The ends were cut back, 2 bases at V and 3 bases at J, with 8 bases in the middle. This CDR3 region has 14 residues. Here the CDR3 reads CASSLPGINQPQHF. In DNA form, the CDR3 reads TGTGCCAGCAGTTTACCAGGAATCAATCAGCCCCAGCATTTT.

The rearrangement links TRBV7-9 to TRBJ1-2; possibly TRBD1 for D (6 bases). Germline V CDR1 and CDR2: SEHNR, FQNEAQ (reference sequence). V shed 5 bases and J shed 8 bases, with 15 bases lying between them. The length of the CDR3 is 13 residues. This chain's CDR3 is CASSALTGNGYTF. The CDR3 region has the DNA TGTGCCAGCAGCGCCCTCACAGGGAACGGCTACACCTTC.

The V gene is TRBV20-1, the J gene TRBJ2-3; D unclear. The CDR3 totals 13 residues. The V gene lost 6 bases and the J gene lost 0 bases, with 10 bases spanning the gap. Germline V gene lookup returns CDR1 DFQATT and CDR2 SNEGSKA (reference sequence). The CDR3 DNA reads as TGCAGTGCCCTCCCCGGGAGCACAGATACGCAGTATTTT. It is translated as CSALPGSTDTQYF.

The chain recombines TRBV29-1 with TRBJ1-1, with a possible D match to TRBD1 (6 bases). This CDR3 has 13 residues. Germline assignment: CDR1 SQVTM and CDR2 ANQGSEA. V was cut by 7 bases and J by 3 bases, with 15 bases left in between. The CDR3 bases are TGCAGCGCCTCCGGGACACGAGACACTGAAGCTTTCTTT. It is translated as CSASGTRDTEAFF.

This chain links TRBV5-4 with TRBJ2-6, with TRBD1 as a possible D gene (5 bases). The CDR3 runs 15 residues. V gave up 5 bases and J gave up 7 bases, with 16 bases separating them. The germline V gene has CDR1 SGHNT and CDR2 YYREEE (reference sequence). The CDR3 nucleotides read TGTGCCAGCAGGCCGGACACCCGCGATGCCAACGTCCTGACTTTC. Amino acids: CASRPDTRDANVLTF.

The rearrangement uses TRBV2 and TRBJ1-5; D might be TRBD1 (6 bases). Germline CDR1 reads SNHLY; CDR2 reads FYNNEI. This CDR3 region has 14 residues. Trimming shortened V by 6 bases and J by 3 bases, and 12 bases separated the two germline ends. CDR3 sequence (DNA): TGTGCCAGCAGGACACAGGGTATCAATCAGCCCCAGCATTTT. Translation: CASRTQGINQPQHF.

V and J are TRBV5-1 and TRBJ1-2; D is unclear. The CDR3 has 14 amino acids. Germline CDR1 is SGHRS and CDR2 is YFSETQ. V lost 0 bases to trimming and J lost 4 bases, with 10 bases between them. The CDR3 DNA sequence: TGCGCCAGCAGCTTGGTCCCAGGCACCTATGGCTACACCTTC. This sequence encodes CASSLVPGTYGYTF.

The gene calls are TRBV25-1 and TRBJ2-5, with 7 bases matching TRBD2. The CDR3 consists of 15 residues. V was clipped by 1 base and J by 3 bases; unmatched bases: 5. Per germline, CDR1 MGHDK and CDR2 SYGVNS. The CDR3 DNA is TGTGCCAGCAGTGAATGGGGGGGAGGAGAAGAGACCCAGTACTTC. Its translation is CASSEWGGGEETQYF.

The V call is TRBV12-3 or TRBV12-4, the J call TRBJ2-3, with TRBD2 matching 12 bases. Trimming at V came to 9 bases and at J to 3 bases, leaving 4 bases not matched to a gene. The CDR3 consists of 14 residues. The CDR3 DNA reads TGTGCCAGTCGGACTAGCGGGGCGACAGATACGCAGTATTTT. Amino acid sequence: CASRTSGATDTQYF.

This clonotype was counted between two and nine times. The CDR3 sequence: CASSQGAGRDTQYF. The CDR3 nucleotides read TGTGCCAGCAGCCAAGGTGCTGGACGAGATACGCAGTATTTT. This chain uses TRBV4-2 with TRBJ2-3; D ambiguous. With 1 base removed from V and 5 bases from J, the gap between germline ends came to 10 bases. Germline V gives CDR1 LGHNA, CDR2 YNFKEQ. The CDR3 is 14 amino acids.

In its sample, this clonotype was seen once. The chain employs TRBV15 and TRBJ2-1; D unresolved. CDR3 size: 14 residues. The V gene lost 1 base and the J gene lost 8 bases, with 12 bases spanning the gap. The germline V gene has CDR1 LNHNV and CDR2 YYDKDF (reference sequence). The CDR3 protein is CATSRVRVGDEQFF. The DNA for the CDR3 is TGTGCCACCAGCAGAGTACGGGTTGGCGATGAGCAGTTCTTC. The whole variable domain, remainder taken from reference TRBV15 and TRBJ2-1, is DAMVIQNPRYQVTQFGKPVTLSCSQTLNHNVMYWYQQKSSQAPKLLFHYYDKDFNNEADTPDNFQSRRPNTSFCFLDIRSPGLGDTAMYLCATSRVRVGDEQFFGPGTRLTVL.

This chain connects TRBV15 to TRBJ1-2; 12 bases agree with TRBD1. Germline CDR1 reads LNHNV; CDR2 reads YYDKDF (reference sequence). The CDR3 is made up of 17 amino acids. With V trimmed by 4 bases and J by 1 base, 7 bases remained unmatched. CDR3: CATSNVGTGGYNYGYTF. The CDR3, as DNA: TGTGCCACCAGCAACGTTGGGACAGGGGGCTATAACTATGGCTACACCTTC.

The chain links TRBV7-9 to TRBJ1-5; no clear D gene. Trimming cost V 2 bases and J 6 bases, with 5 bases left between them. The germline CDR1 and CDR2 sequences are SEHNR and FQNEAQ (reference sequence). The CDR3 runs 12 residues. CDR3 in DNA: TGTGCCAGCAGCTTATGGGGTCAGCCCCAGCATTTT. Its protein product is CASSLWGQPQHF.

DNA of the CDR3: TGTGCCAGCAGTCGACAGGGGCTTAGCACAGATACGCAGTATTTT. Encoded protein: CASSRQGLSTDTQYF. The chain has TRBV11-3 and TRBJ2-3, with 8 bases that match TRBD1. This CDR3 is built from 15 residues. Per the germline V gene, CDR1 is SGHNT and CDR2 is YENEEA. The junction had 5 bases not matched to a gene; V was cut back by 6 bases and J by 0 bases. Full variable domain (rest looked up from reference TRBV11-3 and TRBJ2-3): EAGVVQSPRYKIIEKKQPVAFWCNPISGHNTLYWYLQNLGQGPELLIRYENEEAVDDSQLPKDRFSAERLKGVDSTLKIQPAELGDSAVYLCASSRQGLSTDTQYFGPGTRLTVL.

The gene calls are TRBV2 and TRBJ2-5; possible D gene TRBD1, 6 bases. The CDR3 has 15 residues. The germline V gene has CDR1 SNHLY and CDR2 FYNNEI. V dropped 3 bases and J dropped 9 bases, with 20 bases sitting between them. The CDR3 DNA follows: TGTGCCAGCAGTGATCTCAGGGGCCCGGAGGTGGCCCAGTACTTC. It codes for CASSDLRGPEVAQYF.

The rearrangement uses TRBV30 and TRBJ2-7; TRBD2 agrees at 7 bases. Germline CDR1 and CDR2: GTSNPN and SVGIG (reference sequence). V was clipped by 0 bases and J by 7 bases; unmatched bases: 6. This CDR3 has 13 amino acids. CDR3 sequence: CAWSVGLAEEQYF. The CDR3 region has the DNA TGTGCCTGGAGTGTGGGGCTAGCGGAAGAGCAGTACTTC.

The CDR3: CASSPSGGKLFF. The CDR3 DNA is TGTGCCAGCAGCCCCTCAGGAGGAAAACTGTTTTTT. The chain has TRBV12-3 or TRBV12-4 and TRBJ1-4, with D hard to call. This CDR3 spans 12 amino acids. Trimming left V 6 bases short and J 10 bases short, with 12 bases between.

CDR3 region: CSVGEGGYTQYF. In nucleotides, the CDR3 is TGCAGCGTGGGGGAGGGAGGGTATACGCAGTATTTT. This rearrangement joins TRBV29-1 to TRBJ2-3, with 7 bases lining up with TRBD2. Germline lookup yields CDR1 SQVTM and CDR2 ANQGSEA. The CDR3 is 12 amino acids. The junction had 7 bases not matched to a gene; V was cut back by 6 bases and J by 7 bases.